A selection of T cell receptor beta chains follows, all from one sample in a study of CD8 T cells in ankylosing spondylitis. TCRdb independently ran MiXCR on the 5' RACE reads; one entry per CDR3 protein. The repertoire has about 130,000 distinct CDR3 sequences, about 7% of them found once; the top ten carry more than 10%. The specimen sequenced was blood, either unsorted or a sorted T cell fraction (not recorded which). The source of these receptors is a male donor with ankylosing spondylitis or in good health (not recorded which). Both conserved end residues are part of each CDR3. The D gene is left open where the match is weak. Expanded clones get a size class; other rows say once, few or many, or leave the size out.

D	V	length	J	size	DNA	CDR3
TRBD1	TRBV27	13	TRBJ1-1	many	TGTGCCAGCAGTAGGGACAGGGGTTCTGAAGCTTTCTTT	CASSRDRGSEAFF
TRBD1	TRBV7-9	14	TRBJ1-2	few	TGTGCCAGCAGCTTCACCGGGACAGGGTCCGGCTACACCTTC	CASSFTGTGSGYTF
.	TRBV30	12	TRBJ2-3	many	TGTGCCTGCCTTGTGGTCACAGATACGCAGTATTTT	CACLVVTDTQYF
.	TRBV28	12	TRBJ1-2	.	TGTGCCAGGGGCCCCGGGGTCCTGGGCTACACCTTC	CARGPGVLGYTF
.	TRBV10-3	17	TRBJ1-5	many	TGTGCCATCAGTGAGTCCCGGGGGGGAAATAGCAATCAGCCCCAGCATTTT	CAISESRGGNSNQPQHF
TRBD1	TRBV5-1	12	TRBJ1-6	few	TGCGCCAGCAGCTCGGGACAGCGAACCCTCCACTTT	CASSSGQRTLHF
TRBD2	TRBV20-1	14	TRBJ2-2	many	TGCAGTGCGCTAGCGGGAGGAAACACCGGGGAGCTGTTTTTT	CSALAGGNTGELFF
.	TRBV2	13	TRBJ2-3	many	TGTGCCAGCAGCGGGGACACTCGAGATACGCAGTATTTT	CASSGDTRDTQYF
.	TRBV6-5	16	TRBJ2-6	many	TGTGCCAGCAGTTACTCGAGGGGAACTGGGGCCAACGTCCTGACTTTC	CASSYSRGTGANVLTF
.	TRBV19	14	TRBJ2-3	many	TGTGCCACTGAACCAGGGTCTAGCACAGATACGCAGTATTTT	CATEPGSSTDTQYF
.	TRBV3-1	14	TRBJ2-2	.	TGTGCCAGCAGCCAAGCAGGGTCCGCCGGGGAGCTGTTTTTT	CASSQAGSAGELFF
.	TRBV12-3/TRBV12-4	15	TRBJ2-1	many	TGTGCCAGCAGTTTAGGAGCGGATCATTACAATGAGCAGTTCTTC	CASSLGADHYNEQFF
.	TRBV20-1	12	TRBJ2-3	many	TGCAGTGCTAGCGAGTTGACAGATACGCAGTATTTT	CSASELTDTQYF
TRBD2	TRBV12-3/TRBV12-4	16	TRBJ2-1	many	TGTGCCAGCAGTTTCGGGCCGGAACTAGCGAACAATGAGCAGTTCTTC	CASSFGPELANNEQFF
.	TRBV4-1	14	TRBJ1-1	few	TGCGCCAGCAGCCAGCGCAGGGAGGACACTGAAGCTTTCTTT	CASSQRREDTEAFF
TRBD2	TRBV4-2	16	TRBJ2-3	few	TGTGCCAGCAGTCAAGGTGTAGCGGGGGGACCAGATACGCAGTATTTT	CASSQGVAGGPDTQYF
.	TRBV12-3/TRBV12-4	15	TRBJ2-2	many	TGTGCCAGCAGCCCCTCGGGCGCGAACACCGGGGAGCTGTTTTTT	CASSPSGANTGELFF
.	TRBV18	15	TRBJ2-1	many	TGTGCCAGCTCACCAACCACGAACGAACACAATGAGCAGTTCTTC	CASSPTTNEHNEQFF
.	TRBV7-2	12	TRBJ1-1	many	TGTGCCAGCAGCTTAGACGTAGGCCGAGCTTTCTTT	CASSLDVGRAFF
TRBD2	TRBV10-2	18	TRBJ2-4	many	TGCGCCAGCAGTGGTCCCGGGACTAGCGGGGGAGCCAAAAACATTCAGTACTTC	CASSGPGTSGGAKNIQYF
TRBD1	TRBV5-1	15	TRBJ1-2	many	TGCGCCAGCAGCTTCGGACAGGGGAGGGCCTATGGCTACACCTTC	CASSFGQGRAYGYTF
.	TRBV15	14	TRBJ2-3	many	TGTGCCACCAGCGGCCGATCCAGGGAGGATACGCAGTATTTT	CATSGRSREDTQYF
TRBD1	TRBV10-2	13	TRBJ1-1	many	TGCGCCAGTCGGGGACAGGTCCAAACTGAAGCTTTCTTT	CASRGQVQTEAFF
.	TRBV12-3/TRBV12-4	15	TRBJ1-5	many	TGTGCCAGCAGAGCGGCGGGTCAGGGGAATCAGCCCCAGCATTTT	CASRAAGQGNQPQHF
TRBD1	TRBV4-3	16	TRBJ2-2	many	TGCGCCAGCAGCCTAGGACAGGCGGTGAACACCGGGGAGCTGTTTTTT	CASSLGQAVNTGELFF
TRBD2	TRBV20-1	15	TRBJ2-3	many	TGCAGTGCTAGGGACGGTGGCGGGAGAGGAGATACGCAGTATTTT	CSARDGGGRGDTQYF
TRBD1	TRBV29-1	14	TRBJ2-1	many	TGCAGCGTGCTGCCAGGGGGCCCCTACAATGAGCAGTTCTTC	CSVLPGGPYNEQFF
TRBD2	TRBV5-1	15	TRBJ2-3	many	TGCGCCAGCATGATAGCGGGGGCGCATACAGATACGCAGTATTTT	CASMIAGAHTDTQYF
.	TRBV15	15	TRBJ2-4	many	TGTGCCACCAGCAGAGACGGTACGAGCACAAACATTCAGTACTTC	CATSRDGTSTNIQYF
TRBD1	TRBV20-1	15	TRBJ1-5	many	TGCAGTGCTATATACTCGACAGGGATGGAACAGCCCCAGCATTTT	CSAIYSTGMEQPQHF
TRBD1	TRBV20-1	15	TRBJ2-3	.	TGCAGTGCCCCCCAGGGGGCGGGCGGCACAGATACGCAGTATTTT	CSAPQGAGGTDTQYF
TRBD2	TRBV2	16	TRBJ2-1	many	TGTGCCAGCAGTGAATTAGCGGGAGGACTCTACAATGAGCAGTTCTTC	CASSELAGGLYNEQFF
.	TRBV20-1	14	TRBJ2-7	many	TGCAGTGCTAGAGATCTGTTCGGCGCGTACGAGCAGTACTTC	CSARDLFGAYEQYF
.	TRBV10-1	13	TRBJ1-1	medium-sized	TGCGCCAGCAGTGAGTCTCGGTACACTGAAGCTTTCTTT	CASSESRYTEAFF
.	TRBV10-3	13	TRBJ2-1	many	TGTGCCATCACAGGATCGATCGAGAATGAGCAGTTCTTC	CAITGSIENEQFF
.	TRBV5-1	13	TRBJ2-7	many	TGCGCCAGCAGCTTGGTAGGGGACCACGAGCAGTACTTC	CASSLVGDHEQYF
.	TRBV20-1	15	TRBJ1-3	many	TGCAGTGCTAGAGATTCAAGGCAGGCGGGAAACACCATATATTTT	CSARDSRQAGNTIYF
TRBD1	TRBV7-8	16	TRBJ2-5	many	TGTGCCAGCAGCCTCCAACCGGGACAGGGAAAAGAGACCCAGTACTTC	CASSLQPGQGKETQYF
TRBD1	TRBV10-3	13	TRBJ2-1	many	TGTGCCATCAGTGGGGACAGTTACAATGAGCAGTTCTTC	CAISGDSYNEQFF
TRBD2	TRBV5-5	17	TRBJ2-2	many	TGTGCCAGCAGCTTGTCCGGCGGGGGAGCGAACACCGGGGAGCTGTTTTTT	CASSLSGGGANTGELFF
.	TRBV11-2	20	TRBJ2-3	many	TGTGCCAGCAGCTTGATACCCGGCAGTCAACTCGTCCGCCCAACAGATACGCAGTATTTT	CASSLIPGSQLVRPTDTQYF
.	TRBV12-3/TRBV12-4	14	TRBJ2-7	many	TGTGCCAGCAGTGTAGATACAGGGCGCTACGAGCAGTACTTC	CASSVDTGRYEQYF
.	TRBV5-1	17	TRBJ2-2	many	TGCGCCAGCAGCTTGAGTGCCGGGACGGAGAACACCGGGGAGCTGTTTTTT	CASSLSAGTENTGELFF
.	TRBV20-1	13	TRBJ2-2	many	TGCAGTGCTTTACAGGGTCTGCCCGGGGAGCTGTTTTTT	CSALQGLPGELFF
TRBD2	TRBV5-1	16	TRBJ2-5	many	TGCGCCAGCAGCCCCGCACTAGCGGACGGATGGGAGACCCAGTACTTC	CASSPALADGWETQYF
TRBD1	TRBV7-8	17	TRBJ2-3	many	TGTGCCAGCAGCTCCCTGGACAGGTGGACTGGCACAGATACGCAGTATTTT	CASSSLDRWTGTDTQYF
TRBD1	TRBV12-3/TRBV12-4	15	TRBJ1-1	few	TGTGCCAGCAGTCTCGCCGGACAGGGGCGGACTGAAGCTTTCTTT	CASSLAGQGRTEAFF
.	TRBV20-1	14	TRBJ2-7	many	TGCAGTGCTAGTCCCGTTACTAGCCTCTACGAGCAGTACTTC	CSASPVTSLYEQYF
.	TRBV5-5	14	TRBJ1-2	many	TGTGCCAGCAGTCCTAGTTCTCAAGCCGGGGGGTACACCTTC	CASSPSSQAGGYTF
.	TRBV5-1	14	TRBJ2-7	many	TGCGCCAGCAGCCCGGGCAGTTCGAGATACGAGCAGTACTTC	CASSPGSSRYEQYF
.	TRBV20-1	13	TRBJ2-3	many	TGCAGTGCTAGAGGCGGGGGCACAGATACGCAGTATTTT	CSARGGGTDTQYF
.	TRBV28	14	TRBJ2-7	many	TGTGCCAGCAGTACCCCCTCGGGGGACAACGAGCAGTACTTC	CASSTPSGDNEQYF
.	TRBV11-3	15	TRBJ2-3	many	TGTGCCAGCAGCTTCGGCGTGGGAGGCGCCGATACGCAGTATTTT	CASSFGVGGADTQYF
.	TRBV13	14	TRBJ2-3	many	TGTGCCAGCAGCAAGGACACTCGTAGAGATACGCAGTATTTT	CASSKDTRRDTQYF
.	TRBV20-1	15	TRBJ1-1	many	TGCAGTGCTAGAGGTCAAGTGCCCCCGTCGGCTGAAGCTTTCTTT	CSARGQVPPSAEAFF